This is a list of T cell receptor beta chains from one sample in a study of blood T cell repertoires in COVID-19. The table came from immunoSEQ multiplex PCR; TCRdb's copy has only in-frame clones and leaves some out. The sample holds fewer than 150,000 clones; around 86% are singletons and the top ten take about 4.2%. The sequenced sample consisted of peripheral blood. These receptors were taken from a woman of 80 years or more with acute or convalescent COVID-19. CDR3s include the opening cysteine and the closing phenylalanine or tryptophan. Only some rows state a clone size, as once, few, many or a class for expanded clones.

15	TRBV15	.	TRBJ1-5	CATSRGRGLAQPQHF
16	TRBV5-8	.	TRBJ1-5	CASSALRGYSNQPQHF
12	TRBV19	.	TRBJ1-2	CATAQGWYGYTF
15	TRBV18	.	TRBJ2-3	CASSPSGDSTDTQYF
15	TRBV9	few	TRBJ2-7	CASSVALAAGAEQYF
15	TRBV7-3	once	TRBJ2-3	CASSSGGLRTDTQYF
17	TRBV24-1	.	TRBJ1-2	CATSDSDLGGALAGYTF
13	TRBV2	few	TRBJ1-3	CASRGASGNTIYF
17	TRBV19	.	TRBJ1-1	CASSPILTGGMNTEAFF
16	TRBV7-2	.	TRBJ2-5	CASSFTAGRGEETQYF
15	TRBV6-5	.	TRBJ2-1	CASRSLGGSYNEQFF
10	TRBV12-3/TRBV12-4	.	TRBJ1-6	CASSGASLHF
15	TRBV10-3	.	TRBJ2-2	CASRLGAGDTGELFF
15	TRBV28	.	TRBJ2-1	CASTPRDRGDNEQFF
14	TRBV28	few	TRBJ2-5	CASSPLAAGETQYF
13	TRBV30	.	TRBJ2-3	CAWSTSGGATQYF
13	TRBV24-1	.	TRBJ1-2	CATSSGTGFGYTF